This T cell receptor beta chain was obtained from a study of human T cells and chemical hapten exposure. This CDR3 is built from 12 residues. Per germline, CDR1 MNHEY and CDR2 SVGEGT. Trimming took off 6 bases at V and 4 bases at J, with 10 bases between the two ends. MiXCR, run by TCRdb on the RACE reads, gives a single entry per CDR3 protein. The sample has 80,000 to 100,000 distinct CDR3 sequences; 11% are singletons. The time point is: patch test 3, about 24 weeks after DPC sensitization. The treatment: therapeutic diphenylcyclopropenone sensitization with weekly scalp DPC. This clonotype was seen more than once but under ten times.

The sequence was obtained from a woman aged 25 to 39 with alopecia areata. Some clones in this sample may be carry-over from other donors' samples. The gene calls are TRBV6-2 or TRBV6-3 and TRBJ2-7, with D possibly TRBD1 on 6 matching bases. This specimen was whole blood, taken in connection with sensitization to the hapten diphenylcyclopropenone (DPC). CDR3 amino acids: CASRGGDYEQYF. In DNA, the CDR3 is TGTGCCAGCAGAGGGGGAGATTACGAGCAGTACTTC.